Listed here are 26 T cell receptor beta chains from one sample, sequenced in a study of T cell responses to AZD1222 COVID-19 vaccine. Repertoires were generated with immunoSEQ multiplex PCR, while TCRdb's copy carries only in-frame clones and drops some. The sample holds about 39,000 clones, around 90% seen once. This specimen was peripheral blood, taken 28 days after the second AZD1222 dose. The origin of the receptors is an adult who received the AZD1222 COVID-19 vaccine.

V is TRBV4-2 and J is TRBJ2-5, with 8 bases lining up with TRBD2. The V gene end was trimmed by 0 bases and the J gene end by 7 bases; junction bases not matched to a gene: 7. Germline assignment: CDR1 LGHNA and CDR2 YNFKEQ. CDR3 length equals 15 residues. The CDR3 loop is CASSQEERGQGTQYF. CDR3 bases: TGTGCCAGCAGCCAAGAAGAGCGGGGGCAGGGGACCCAGTACTTC.

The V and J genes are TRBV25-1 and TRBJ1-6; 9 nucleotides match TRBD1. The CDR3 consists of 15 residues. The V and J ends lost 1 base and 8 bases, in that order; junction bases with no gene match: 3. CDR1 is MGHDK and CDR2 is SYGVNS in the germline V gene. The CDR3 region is CASSEFWTGDSPLHF. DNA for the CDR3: TGTGCCAGCAGTGAATTTTGGACAGGGGATTCACCCCTCCACTTT. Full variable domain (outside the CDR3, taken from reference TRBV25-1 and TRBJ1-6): EADIYQTPRYLVIGTGKKITLECSQTMGHDKMYWYQQDPGMELHLIHYSYGVNSTEKGDLSSESTVSRIRTEHFPLTLESARPSHTSQYLCASSEFWTGDSPLHFGNGTRLTVT.

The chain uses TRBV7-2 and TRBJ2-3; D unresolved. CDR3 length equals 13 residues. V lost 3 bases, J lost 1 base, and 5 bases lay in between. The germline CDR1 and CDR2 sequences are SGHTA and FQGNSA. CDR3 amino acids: CASSLDRTDTQYF. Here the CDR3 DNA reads TGTGCCAGCAGCTTGGACCGCACAGATACGCAGTATTTT.

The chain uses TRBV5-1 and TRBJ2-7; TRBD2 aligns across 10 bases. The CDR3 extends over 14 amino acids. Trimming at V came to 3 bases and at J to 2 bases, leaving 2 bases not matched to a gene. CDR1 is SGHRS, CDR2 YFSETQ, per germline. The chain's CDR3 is CASSSSGGAYEQYF. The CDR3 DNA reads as TGCGCCAGCAGCTCGAGCGGGGGGGCCTACGAGCAGTACTTC.

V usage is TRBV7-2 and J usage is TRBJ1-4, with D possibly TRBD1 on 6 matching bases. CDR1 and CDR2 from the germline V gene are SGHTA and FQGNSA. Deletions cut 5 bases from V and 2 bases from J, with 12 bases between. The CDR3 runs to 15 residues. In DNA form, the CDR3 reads TGTGCCAGCAGCGGTGGGGGCCTTACTAATGAAAAACTGTTTTTT. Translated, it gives CASSGGGLTNEKLFF.

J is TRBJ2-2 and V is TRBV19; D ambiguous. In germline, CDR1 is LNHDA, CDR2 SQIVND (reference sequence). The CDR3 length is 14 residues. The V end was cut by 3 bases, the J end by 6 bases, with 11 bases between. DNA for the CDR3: TGTGCCAGTAGTATGGGCCTACGGGCCGGGGAGCTGTTTTTT. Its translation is CASSMGLRAGELFF.

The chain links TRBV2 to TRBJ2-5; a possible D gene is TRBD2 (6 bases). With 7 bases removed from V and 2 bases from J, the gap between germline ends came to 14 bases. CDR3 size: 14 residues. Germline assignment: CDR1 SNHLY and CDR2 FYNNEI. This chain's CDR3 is CASTSGLTQETQYF. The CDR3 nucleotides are TGTGCCAGCACTTCGGGACTCACACAAGAGACCCAGTACTTC.

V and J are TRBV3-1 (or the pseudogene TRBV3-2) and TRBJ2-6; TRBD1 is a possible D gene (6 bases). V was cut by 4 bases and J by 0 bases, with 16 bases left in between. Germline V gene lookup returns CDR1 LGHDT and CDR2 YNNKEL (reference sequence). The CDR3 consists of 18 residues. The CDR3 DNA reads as TGTGCCAGCAGCCCAACGTGGGACACCTCCTCTGGGGCCAACGTCCTGACTTTC. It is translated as CASSPTWDTSSGANVLTF.

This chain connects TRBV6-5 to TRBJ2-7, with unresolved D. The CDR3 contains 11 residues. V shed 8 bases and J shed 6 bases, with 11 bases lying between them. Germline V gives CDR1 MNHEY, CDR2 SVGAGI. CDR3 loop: CASGDFVEQYF. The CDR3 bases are TGTGCCAGCGGCGACTTTGTCGAGCAGTACTTC.

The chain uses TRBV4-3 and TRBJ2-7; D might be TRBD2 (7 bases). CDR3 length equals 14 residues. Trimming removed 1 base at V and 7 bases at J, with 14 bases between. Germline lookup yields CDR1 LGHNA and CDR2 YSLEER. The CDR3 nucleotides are TGCGCCAGCAGCCAAGGAGGGGGGGCAGGAGAGCAGTACTTC. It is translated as CASSQGGGAGEQYF.

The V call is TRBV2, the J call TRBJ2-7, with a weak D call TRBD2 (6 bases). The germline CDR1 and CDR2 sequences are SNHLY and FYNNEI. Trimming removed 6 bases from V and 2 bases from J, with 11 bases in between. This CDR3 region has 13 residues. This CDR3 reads CASSTERAYEQYF. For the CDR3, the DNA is TGTGCCAGCAGCACGGAGCGGGCCTACGAGCAGTACTTC.

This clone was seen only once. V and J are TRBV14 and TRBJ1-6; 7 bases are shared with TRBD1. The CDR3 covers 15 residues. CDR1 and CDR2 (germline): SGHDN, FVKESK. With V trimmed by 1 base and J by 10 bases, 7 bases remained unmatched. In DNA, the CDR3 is TGTGCCAGCAGCCAAGGATGGGACAGTTACTCACCCCTCCACTTT. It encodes CASSQGWDSYSPLHF.

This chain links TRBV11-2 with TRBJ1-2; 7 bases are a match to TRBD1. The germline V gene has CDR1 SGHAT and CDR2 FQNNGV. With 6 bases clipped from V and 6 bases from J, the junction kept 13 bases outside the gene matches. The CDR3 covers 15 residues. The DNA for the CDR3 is TGTGCCAGCAGTAGGGGAGGAGGGGGCGCTAATGGCTACACCTTC. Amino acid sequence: CASSRGGGGANGYTF.

The CDR3, as DNA: TGTGCCAGCAGCGTATTGGGGGGAGGCTATGGCTACACCTTC. This encodes CASSVLGGGYGYTF. The V call is TRBV9, the J call TRBJ1-2; possibly TRBD1 for D (5 bases). Germline CDR1 and CDR2: SGDLS and YYNGEE. Trimming took off 1 base at V and 4 bases at J, with 11 bases between the two ends. The CDR3 loop spans 14 amino acids. Full variable domain (remainder filled in from reference TRBV9 and TRBJ1-2): DSGVTQTPKHLITATGQRVTLRCSPRSGDLSVYWYQQSLDQGLQFLIQYYNGEERAKGNILERFSAQQFPDLHSELNLSSLELGDSALYFCASSVLGGGYGYTFGSGTRLTVV.

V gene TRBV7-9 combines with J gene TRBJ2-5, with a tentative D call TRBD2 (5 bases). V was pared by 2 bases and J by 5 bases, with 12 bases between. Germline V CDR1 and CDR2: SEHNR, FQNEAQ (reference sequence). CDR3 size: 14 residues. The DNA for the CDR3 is TGTGCCAGCAGCTTACGGACTGCCGGGGAGACCCAGTACTTC. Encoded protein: CASSLRTAGETQYF.

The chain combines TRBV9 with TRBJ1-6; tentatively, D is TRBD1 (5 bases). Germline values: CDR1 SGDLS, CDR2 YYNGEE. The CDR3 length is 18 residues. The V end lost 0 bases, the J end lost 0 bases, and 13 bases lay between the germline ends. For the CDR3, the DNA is TGTGCCAGCAGCGTAGGGGGCAGGTCTAGCTCCTATAATTCACCCCTCCACTTT. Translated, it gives CASSVGGRSSSYNSPLHF.

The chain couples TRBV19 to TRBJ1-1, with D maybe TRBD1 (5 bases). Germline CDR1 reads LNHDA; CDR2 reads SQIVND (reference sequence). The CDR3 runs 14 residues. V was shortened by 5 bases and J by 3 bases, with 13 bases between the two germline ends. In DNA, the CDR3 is TGTGCCAGTAGTGGCAGGGCTGTGGACACTGAAGCTTTCTTT. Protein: CASSGRAVDTEAFF.

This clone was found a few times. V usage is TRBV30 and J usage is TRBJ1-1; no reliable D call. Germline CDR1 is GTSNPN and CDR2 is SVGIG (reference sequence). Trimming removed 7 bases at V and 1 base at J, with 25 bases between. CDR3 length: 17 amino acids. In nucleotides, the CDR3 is TGTGCCTTAGTCAGTGGGGTCCTAGATAGAGCGAACACTGAAGCTTTCTTT. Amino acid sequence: CALVSGVLDRANTEAFF.

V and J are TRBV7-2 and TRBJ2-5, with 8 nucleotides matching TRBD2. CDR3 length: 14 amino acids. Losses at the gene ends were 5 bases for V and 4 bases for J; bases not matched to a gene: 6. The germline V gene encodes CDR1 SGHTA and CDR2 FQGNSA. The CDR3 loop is CASSPGTSRETQYF. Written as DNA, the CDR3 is TGTGCCAGCAGCCCCGGGACTAGTCGAGAGACCCAGTACTTC. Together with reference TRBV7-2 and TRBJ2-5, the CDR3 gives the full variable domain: GAGVSQSPSNKVTEKGKDVELRCDPISGHTALYWYRQSLGQGLEFLIYFQGNSAPDKSGLPSDRFSAERTGGSVSTLTIQRTQQEDSAVYLCASSPGTSRETQYFGPGTRLLVL.

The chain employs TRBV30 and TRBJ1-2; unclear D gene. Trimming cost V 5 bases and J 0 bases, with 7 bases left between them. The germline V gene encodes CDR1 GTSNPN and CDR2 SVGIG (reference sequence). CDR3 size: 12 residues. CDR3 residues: CAWDGSNYGYTF. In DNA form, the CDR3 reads TGTGCCTGGGACGGATCTAACTATGGCTACACCTTC.

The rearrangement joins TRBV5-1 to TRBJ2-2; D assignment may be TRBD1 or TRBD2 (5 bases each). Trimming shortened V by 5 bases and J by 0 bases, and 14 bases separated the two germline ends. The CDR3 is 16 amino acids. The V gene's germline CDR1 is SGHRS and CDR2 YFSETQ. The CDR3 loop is CASRLGTSTNTGELFF. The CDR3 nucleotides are TGCGCCAGCAGACTCGGGACGTCTACGAACACCGGGGAGCTGTTTTTT.

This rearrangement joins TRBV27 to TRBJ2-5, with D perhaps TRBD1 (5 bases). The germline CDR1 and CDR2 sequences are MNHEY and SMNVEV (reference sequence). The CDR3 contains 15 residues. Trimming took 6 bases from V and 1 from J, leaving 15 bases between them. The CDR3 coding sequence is TGTGCCAGCAGAAGGGGCAACCTGGCCCAAGAGACCCAGTACTTC. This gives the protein CASRRGNLAQETQYF.

CDR3 protein: CASSVQGLAYNEQFF. CDR3 coding DNA: TGCGCCAGCAGCGTGCAGGGACTTGCCTACAATGAGCAGTTCTTC. The V gene is TRBV5-1, the J gene TRBJ2-1, with D tentatively TRBD2 (6 bases). The germline V gene encodes CDR1 SGHRS and CDR2 YFSETQ. The CDR3 has 15 residues. V gave up 4 bases and J gave up 2 bases, with 13 bases separating them.

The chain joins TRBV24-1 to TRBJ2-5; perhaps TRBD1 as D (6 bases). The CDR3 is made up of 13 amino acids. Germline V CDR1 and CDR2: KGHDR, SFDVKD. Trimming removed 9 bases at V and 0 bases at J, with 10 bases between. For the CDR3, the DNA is TGTGCCACCTCAGGGGCGGACCAAGAGACCCAGTACTTC. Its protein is CATSGADQETQYF.

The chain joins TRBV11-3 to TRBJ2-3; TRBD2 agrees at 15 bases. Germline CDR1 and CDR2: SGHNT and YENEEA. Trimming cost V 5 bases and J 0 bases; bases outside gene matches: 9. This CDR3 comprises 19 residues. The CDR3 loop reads CASSNPGGLAGGSTDTQYF. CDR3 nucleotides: TGTGCCAGCAGCAACCCAGGGGGACTAGCGGGGGGAAGCACAGATACGCAGTATTTT.

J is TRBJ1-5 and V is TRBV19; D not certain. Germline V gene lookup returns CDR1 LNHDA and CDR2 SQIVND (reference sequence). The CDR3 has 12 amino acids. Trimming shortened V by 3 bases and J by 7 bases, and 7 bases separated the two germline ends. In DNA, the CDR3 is TGTGCCAGTAGTATGAGTAGACAGCCCCAGCATTTT. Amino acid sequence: CASSMSRQPQHF.